This entry lists 23 T cell receptor beta chains sequenced from one sample in a study of T cells in tuberculosis. Sequencing used immunoSEQ multiplex PCR; TCRdb keeps in-frame clones, though not all of them. The sample has under 30,000 clones, around 90% seen once. Regarding time point: new active TB diagnosis, blood taken before or within 7 days of starting treatment. Here the sequenced sample was PBMCs, taken at tuberculosis diagnosis. Receptors were obtained from an adult with tuberculosis.

J is TRBJ1-4 and V is TRBV7-6, with TRBD1 matching 9 bases. V was clipped by 1 base and J by 7 bases; unmatched bases: 4. Germline V gives CDR1 SGHVS, CDR2 FNYEAQ. CDR3 length equals 15 residues. In nucleotides, the CDR3 is TGTGCCAGCAGCTTAGGGTGGGACAGGGCTGAAAAACTGTTTTTT. Encoded protein: CASSLGWDRAEKLFF.

CDR3 in DNA: TGTGCCAGCAGTGCCCTGAGGGTGACCAGGAGGTATGGCTACACCTTC. Protein: CASSALRVTRRYGYTF. The gene calls are TRBV28 and TRBJ1-2, with D hard to call. The V and J ends lost 5 bases and 5 bases respectively, with 21 bases between them. The germline CDR1 and CDR2 sequences are MDHEN and SYDVKM. The CDR3 extends over 16 amino acids.

The CDR3 here is CASSSAGMNTEAFF. The CDR3 nucleotides are TGTGCCAGCAGCTCCGCAGGAATGAACACTGAAGCTTTCTTT. The J gene is TRBJ1-1, the V gene TRBV14; D is uncertain. In germline, CDR1 is SGHDN, CDR2 FVKESK. Trimming removed 5 bases at V and 0 bases at J, with 10 bases between. The CDR3 has 14 amino acids.

In nucleotides, the CDR3 is TGTGCCAGCAGCCGTATCGGGCCGGGAGAGGAGACCCAGTACTTC. Its protein product is CASSRIGPGEETQYF. The chain has TRBV14 and TRBJ2-5; weak D call: TRBD2 (6 bases). The ends were cut back, 4 bases at V and 5 bases at J, with 17 bases in the middle. The CDR3 runs 15 residues. Germline V lookup: CDR1 SGHDN, CDR2 FVKESK.

This clone occurred once. This sequence joins TRBV11-2 and TRBJ1-2, with 10 bases that match TRBD1. This CDR3 has 15 residues. From germline, CDR1 is SGHAT and CDR2 FQNNGV. V lost 2 bases, J lost 7 bases, and 7 bases stayed unmatched. CDR3 sequence (DNA): TGTGCCAGCAGCTTAAGGGACAGGGGAGTCATTGGCTACACCTTC. This sequence encodes CASSLRDRGVIGYTF. The full variable domain, in which reference TRBV11-2 and TRBJ1-2 provide the parts outside the CDR3, is EAGVAQSPRYKIIEKRQSVAFWCNPISGHATLYWYQQILGQGPKLLIQFQNNGVVDDSQLPKDRFSAERLKGVDSTLKIQPAKLEDSAVYLCASSLRDRGVIGYTFGSGTRLTVV.

The V call is TRBV5-1, the J call TRBJ2-3; 7 bases are a match to TRBD1. This CDR3 region has 14 residues. Trimming removed 4 bases from V and 2 bases from J; junction bases left unmatched: 4. Germline CDR1 reads SGHRS; CDR2 reads YFSETQ. The CDR3 DNA is TGCGCCAGCAGCCTAACAGGGGACACAGATACGCAGTATTTT. This gives the protein CASSLTGDTDTQYF.

This clone was observed a single time. The gene calls are TRBV5-4 and TRBJ2-3; tentatively, D is TRBD2 (7 bases). With 4 bases removed from V and 2 bases from J, the gap between germline ends came to 17 bases. The CDR3 totals 16 residues. Germline V gives CDR1 SGHNT, CDR2 YYREEE (reference sequence). Here the CDR3 reads CASSPGGGRPTDTQYF. The CDR3 bases are TGTGCCAGCAGCCCCGGGGGCGGGAGACCCACAGATACGCAGTATTTT.

CDR3 nucleotide sequence: TGTGCCTGGGGGTCCGGATCACAGGGGAACCAAGAGACCCAGTACTTC. Translated: CAWGSGSQGNQETQYF. The rearrangement joins TRBV30 to TRBJ2-5; 7 bases line up with TRBD1. This CDR3 has 16 residues. V was pared by 5 bases and J by 0 bases, with 12 bases of the junction left unmatched. Germline V gene lookup returns CDR1 GTSNPN and CDR2 SVGIG (reference sequence).

This chain connects TRBV7-6 to TRBJ2-2; D call uncertain. The germline V gene has CDR1 SGHVS and CDR2 FNYEAQ. The CDR3 spans 14 residues. V shed 2 bases and J shed 5 bases, with 9 bases lying between them. The CDR3, as DNA: TGTGCCAGCAGCTTACTCTACGAGACCGGGGAGCTGTTTTTT. This codes for CASSLLYETGELFF.

For the CDR3, the DNA is TGTGCCAGCAGCTTGGGGACAGAGAACACTGAAGCTTTCTTT. It codes for CASSLGTENTEAFF. V is TRBV5-4 and J is TRBJ1-1; D possibly corresponds to TRBD1 (6 bases). Deletions cut 0 bases from V and 1 base from J, with 7 bases between. The germline gives CDR1 SGHNT, CDR2 YYREEE (reference sequence). The CDR3 runs to 14 residues.

The chain carries TRBV2 and TRBJ1-5, with 8 nucleotides matching TRBD1. V lost 4 bases to trimming and J lost 1 base; unmatched junction nucleotides: 3. Germline-derived CDR1 and CDR2 are SNHLY and FYNNEI. The CDR3 covers 15 residues. The CDR3 loop is CASSGTGRSNQPQHF. The CDR3 DNA sequence: TGTGCCAGCAGTGGGACAGGGAGAAGCAATCAGCCCCAGCATTTT.

The chain employs TRBV30 and TRBJ2-4, with a possible D match to TRBD2 (6 bases). CDR3 length: 15 residues. Trimming pared 5 bases from V and 0 bases from J, leaving 14 bases between. CDR1 is GTSNPN and CDR2 is SVGIG in the germline V gene (reference sequence). As DNA, the CDR3 is TGTGCCTGGCAAGGTGGGGGGACAGCCAAAAACATTCAGTACTTC. Translated: CAWQGGGTAKNIQYF. The full variable domain, completed using reference TRBV30 and TRBJ2-4, is SQTIHQWPATLVQPVGSPLSLECTVEGTSNPNLYWYRQAAGRGLQLLFYSVGIGQISSEVPQNLSASRPQDRQFILSSKKLLLSDSGFYLCAWQGGGTAKNIQYFGAGTRLSVL.

The J gene is TRBJ2-3, the V gene TRBV5-6; D not certain. The V end was cut by 0 bases, the J end by 6 bases, with 2 bases between. The germline V gene encodes CDR1 SGHDT and CDR2 YYEEEE. The CDR3 runs to 11 residues. CDR3 nucleotide sequence: TGTGCCAGCAGCTTGGCGGATACGCAGTATTTT. Its protein product is CASSLADTQYF.

The J gene is TRBJ1-2, the V gene TRBV2; the D is unclear. Germline CDR1 and CDR2: SNHLY and FYNNEI. V was trimmed by 7 bases and J by 5 bases, leaving 14 bases between them. The CDR3 length is 13 residues. In nucleotides, the CDR3 is TGTGCCAGCACGATAGCCGAGGGTTATGGCTACACCTTC. Its protein product is CASTIAEGYGYTF.

The chain is built from TRBV11-2 and TRBJ2-1, with 9 positions matching TRBD2. The CDR3 contains 15 residues. Trimming cost V 5 bases and J 4 bases; bases outside gene matches: 6. From germline, CDR1 is SGHAT and CDR2 FQNNGV. The CDR3 spells CASSRSREGYNEQFF. The CDR3 DNA is TGTGCCAGCAGCCGATCGCGGGAGGGTTACAATGAGCAGTTCTTC.

This clone appeared a single time. The V gene is TRBV7-2, the J gene TRBJ2-7, with 7 bases matching TRBD1. Germline V gene lookup returns CDR1 SGHTA and CDR2 FQGNSA. CDR3 size: 13 residues. V was pared by 4 bases and J by 4 bases, with 4 bases of the junction left unmatched. In nucleotides, the CDR3 is TGTGCCAGCAGCTCGGGACAGCCTTACGAGCAGTACTTC. Encoded protein: CASSSGQPYEQYF.

J is TRBJ2-5 and V is TRBV30, with D maybe TRBD2 (5 bases). The J call may be in error: the DNA end matches TRBJ2-7 better. Germline loops: CDR1 GTSNPN, CDR2 SVGIG (reference sequence). The CDR3 runs 13 residues. CDR3 nucleotide sequence: TGTGCCTGGAGTCCTGAATGGAGGCACGAGCAGTACTTC. Translation gives CAWSPEWRHEQYF.

This chain links TRBV5-1 with TRBJ1-6; TRBD1 aligns across 9 bases. J lost 8 bases, V lost 4 bases, and 10 bases had no gene match. The CDR3 sequence is 16 residues long. Germline CDR1 is SGHRS and CDR2 is YFSETQ. CDR3 DNA: TGCGCCAGCAGCCCCGGACAGGGGTTCGGAGATTCACCCCTCCACTTT. Protein product: CASSPGQGFGDSPLHF.

CDR3 in amino acids: CASSTWTGYSNQPQHF. CDR3 nucleotide sequence: TGTGCCAGTAGTACCTGGACAGGGTATAGCAATCAGCCCCAGCATTTT. This chain uses TRBV19 with TRBJ1-5; 8 nucleotides agree with TRBD1. Trimming cost V 4 bases and J 0 bases; bases outside gene matches: 5. The CDR3 has 16 amino acids. CDR1 and CDR2 from the germline V gene are LNHDA and SQIVND (reference sequence).

The chain has TRBV5-5 and TRBJ2-7; possible D gene TRBD1, 7 bases. The V and J ends lost 2 bases and 2 bases respectively, with 14 bases between them. CDR3 size: 15 residues. Germline assignment: CDR1 SGHKS and CDR2 YYEKEE (reference sequence). CDR3 DNA: TGTGCCAGCAGCTTTCGCCAGGGGGAGGCCTACGAGCAGTACTTC. Translation: CASSFRQGEAYEQYF.

The chain is built from TRBV5-6 and TRBJ2-5; tentative D call: TRBD1 (5 bases). V lost 0 bases and J 0 bases, leaving 9 bases between the germline ends. This CDR3 has 15 amino acids. Germline V lookup: CDR1 SGHDT, CDR2 YYEEEE. The CDR3 reads CASSLAGRDQETQYF. CDR3 in DNA: TGTGCCAGCAGCTTGGCGGGCAGGGACCAAGAGACCCAGTACTTC.

The CDR3 DNA reads as TGTGCCAGCAGCCATCCGGGGGAGCAGTACTTC. Its translation is CASSHPGEQYF. This rearrangement joins TRBV14 to TRBJ2-7, with a possible D match to TRBD2 (5 bases). V was pared by 3 bases and J by 7 bases, with 7 bases between. CDR1 is SGHDN, CDR2 FVKESK, per germline. This CDR3 region has 11 residues. The complete variable domain, with remaining parts taken from reference TRBV14 and TRBJ2-7, reads EAGVTQFPSHSVIEKGQTVTLRCDPISGHDNLYWYRRVMGKEIKFLLHFVKESKQDESGMPNNRFLAERTGGTYSTLKVQPAELEDSGVYFCASSHPGEQYFGPGTRLTVT.

V gene TRBV9 combines with J gene TRBJ1-5; 7 nucleotides agree with TRBD1. Per the germline V gene, CDR1 is SGDLS and CDR2 is YYNGEE. There are 14 residues in the CDR3. V gave up 1 base and J gave up 7 bases; unmatched junction bases: 5. The CDR3 sequence is CASSVQGGRQPQHF. In DNA, the CDR3 is TGTGCCAGCAGCGTACAGGGGGGAAGGCAGCCCCAGCATTTT.